This TCR beta chain stems from a study of shared clonotypes between healthy human individuals. The study, taken as a whole, reports: Sequencing depth was expected to influence donor clonotype sharing. Non-shared clonotypes were found to have lower generation probabilities than the clonotypes that were shared by all four of the sorted-subset donors.

Comment on this clone: Its antigen is as yet unknown.

The CDR3 spans 16 residues. Germline CDR1 MDHEN, CDR2 SYDVKM. The germline V and J ends were trimmed by 3 bases and 9 bases, with 21 bases remaining between them. An even split of each subset's genomic DNA across several immunoSEQ plates was performed. Assay used: immunoSEQ multiplex PCR; TCRdb lists only in-frame clones, some missing. The table records around 700,000 clones, 60% to 75% of them present only once. The chain couples TRBV28 to TRBJ2-1, with D perhaps TRBD2 (7 bases). Sequencing was performed on memory CD4+ T cells sorted from blood. Subset denoted: CD45RA-negative fraction. This receptor was obtained from a woman in her thirties in good health. Written as DNA, the CDR3 is TGTGCCAGCAGTTTTGGCGGGAGCTATGCCAGGGGTGAGCAGTTCTTC. Amino acids: CASSFGGSYARGEQFF.